Listed below are T cell receptor beta chains from one sample, sequenced in a study of T cell repertoires in cytomegalovirus infection. Antigens of these TCRs are unknown. TCRdb used MiXCR to reprocess the reads, holding one entry per CDR3 protein. The sample lists about 770,000 distinct CDR3 sequences, about 27% occurring once. The sample consisted of cultured CD8+ T cells from PBMCs, taken from culture after CMV antigen stimulation. The receptors were sampled from a human donor in good health (CMV status not recorded). Some clones in this sample may be carry-over from other donors' samples. CDR3s include the opening cysteine and the closing phenylalanine or tryptophan. Fields, in order: D gene, J gene, clone size, V gene, CDR3 protein, CDR3 DNA. D genes are given only for firm matches. Not all rows give a size; the values are once, few, many and, for expanded clones, a class.

TRBD1 TRBJ2-1 many TRBV7-8 CASSEMTGGAYNEQFF TGTGCCAGCAGCGAGATGACAGGGGGCGCCTACAATGAGCAGTTCTTC
TRBD1 TRBJ1-5 few TRBV10-3 CAISDLDRGQVQPQHF TGTGCCATCAGTGACCTCGACAGGGGGCAGGTTCAGCCCCAGCATTTT
NA TRBJ1-1 few TRBV7-9 CASIHRASGEAFF TGTGCCAGCATCCACAGGGCGTCCGGTGAAGCTTTCTTT
NA TRBJ1-1 NA TRBV5-6 CASSLGWGRGTEAFF TGTGCCAGCAGCTTGGGGTGGGGCAGGGGCACTGAAGCTTTCTTT
NA TRBJ2-2 NA TRBV29-1 CSVVDRVPGELFF TGCAGCGTTGTGGACAGAGTCCCCGGGGAGCTGTTTTTT
NA TRBJ2-1 NA TRBV27 CASSLTSGVSEQFF TGTGCCAGCAGTCTAACTTCAGGGGTGAGTGAGCAGTTCTTC
NA TRBJ1-1 few TRBV7-6 CASSLGQGQFEAFF TGTGCCAGCAGCTTAGGGCAGGGCCAGTTTGAAGCTTTCTTT
TRBD1 TRBJ2-4 NA TRBV25-1 CASSERDRRTVPAKNIQYF TGTGCCAGCAGTGAACGGGACAGGAGAACGGTTCCGGCCAAAAACATTCAGTACTTC
TRBD1 TRBJ2-3 NA TRBV7-7 CASSPGTGRSTDTQYF TGTGCTAGCAGCCCCGGGACAGGGAGGAGCACAGATACGCAGTATTTT
NA TRBJ1-6 few TRBV28 CASSLTYNSPLHF TGTGCCAGCAGTTTAACCTATAATTCACCCCTCCACTTT
TRBD1 TRBJ2-1 NA TRBV20-1 CSARGTGGYNEQFF TGCAGTGCTAGGGGGACAGGGGGATACAATGAGCAGTTCTTC
NA TRBJ1-2 NA TRBV12-3/TRBV12-4 CASSLGAVNGYTF TGTGCCAGCAGTCTCGGGGCGGTCAATGGCTACACCTTC
NA TRBJ2-2 NA TRBV2 CASSVRGGPTGELFF TGTGCCAGCAGTGTGCGCGGGGGCCCCACCGGGGAGCTGTTTTTT
NA TRBJ2-3 many TRBV7-2 CASSSGRPRGTDTQYF TGTGCCAGCAGCTCGGGACGGCCGCGGGGCACAGATACGCAGTATTTT
NA TRBJ1-4 NA TRBV6-1 CASSQPGVDEKLFF TGTGCCAGCAGCCAACCGGGGGTTGACGAAAAACTGTTTTTT
NA TRBJ1-1 NA TRBV6-5 CASTLQPNTEAFF TGTGCCAGCACTCTACAACCGAACACTGAAGCTTTCTTT
NA TRBJ2-3 few TRBV6-5 CASSYHPGTDTQYF TGTGCCAGCAGTTACCACCCCGGCACAGATACGCAGTATTTT
NA TRBJ2-1 few TRBV15 CATLGEPSYNEQFF TGTGCCACCCTGGGGGAGCCCTCCTACAATGAGCAGTTCTTC
NA TRBJ1-2 NA TRBV4-1 CASSQDSTEVDFLNGYTF TGCGCCAGCAGCCAAGATAGCACAGAAGTCGATTTCCTAAATGGCTACACCTTC